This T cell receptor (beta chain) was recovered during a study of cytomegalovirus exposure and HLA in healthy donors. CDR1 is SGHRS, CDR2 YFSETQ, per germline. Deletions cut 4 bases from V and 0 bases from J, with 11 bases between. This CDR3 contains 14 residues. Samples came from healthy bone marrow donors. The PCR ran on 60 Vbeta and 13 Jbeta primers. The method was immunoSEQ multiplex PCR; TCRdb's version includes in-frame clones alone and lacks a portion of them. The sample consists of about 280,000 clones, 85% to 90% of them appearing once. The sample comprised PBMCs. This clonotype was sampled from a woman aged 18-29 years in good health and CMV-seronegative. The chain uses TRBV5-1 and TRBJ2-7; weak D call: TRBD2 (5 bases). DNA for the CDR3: TGCGCCAGCAGCCCGAGGGCCGACTCCTACGAGCAGTACTTC. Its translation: CASSPRADSYEQYF.